The TCR beta chain described here comes from a study of PD-1 blockade in classical Hodgkin lymphoma. The sample's time point: cycle 4 day 1 (C4D1), after five to seven weeks of nivolumab. Brentuximab vedotin exposure varied, and every patient relapsed after autologous stem cell transplantation. Study-wide results and caveats: Significantly greater TCR diversity emerged by C4D1 in CD4+ cells but not CD8+ cells.

Some clones are missing from TCRdb's copy, which holds only in-frame ones; the method was immunoSEQ multiplex PCR. The data hold 85,000 to 90,000 clones, with about nine tenths observed a single time. A single count supports this clone. The antigen is unknown. Trimming cost V 3 bases and J 3 bases, with 12 bases left between them. The CDR3 is 14 residues long. Germline V lookup: CDR1 MNHEY, CDR2 SMNVEV (reference sequence). This receptor was taken from a human donor with classical Hodgkin lymphoma. The chain combines TRBV27 with TRBJ2-7, with D hard to call. The starting material was peripheral blood mononuclear cells (PBMCs), obtained before the fourth cycle of nivolumab. The CDR3 DNA follows: TGTGCCAGCAGTTTTGGGCCAGAGAGCTACGAGCAGTACTTC. Translation: CASSFGPESYEQYF.